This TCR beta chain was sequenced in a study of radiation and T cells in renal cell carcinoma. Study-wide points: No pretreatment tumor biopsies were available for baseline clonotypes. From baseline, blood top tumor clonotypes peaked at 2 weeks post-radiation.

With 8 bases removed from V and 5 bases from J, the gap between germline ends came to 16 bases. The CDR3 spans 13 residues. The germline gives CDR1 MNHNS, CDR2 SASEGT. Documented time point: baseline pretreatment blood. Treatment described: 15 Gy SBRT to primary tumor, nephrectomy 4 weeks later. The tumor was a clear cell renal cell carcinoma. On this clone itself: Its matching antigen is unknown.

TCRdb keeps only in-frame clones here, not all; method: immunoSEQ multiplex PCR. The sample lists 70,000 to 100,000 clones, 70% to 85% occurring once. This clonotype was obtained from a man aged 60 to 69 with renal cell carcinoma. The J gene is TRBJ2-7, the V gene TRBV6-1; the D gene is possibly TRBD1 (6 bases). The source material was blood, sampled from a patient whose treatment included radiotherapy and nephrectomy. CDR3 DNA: TGTGCCAGCCTCCACAGGGAATCGGACGAGCAGTACTTC. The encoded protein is CASLHRESDEQYF.